The rows below give T cell receptor beta chains drawn from one sample of a study of tumor and adjacent non-tumor tissue in lung cancer. One entry per CDR3 protein, called by TCRdb with MiXCR from the multiplex PCR reads. The sample records about 76,000 distinct CDR3 sequences, approximately 78% being singletons. The sample consisted of distant non-tumor lung tissue. These receptors were taken from a man between 60 and 75 years old with non-small cell lung cancer. Both conserved end residues are part of each CDR3. A D gene is named only where the DNA matches it firmly. Some rows have no size entry. The others give once, few or many, or a class for an expanded clone.

v_gene: TRBV24-1
j_gene: TRBJ1-5
abundance: NA
d_gene: NA
CDR3aa: CATDGCSNQPQHF
CDR3nt: TGTGCCACCGACGGGTGTAGCAATCAGCCCCAGCATTTT

v_gene: TRBV11-3
j_gene: TRBJ2-7
abundance: NA
d_gene: NA
CDR3aa: CTSSPRRPYKQYF
CDR3nt: TGTACCAGCAGCCCCCGGAGGCCCTACAAGCAGTACTTC

v_gene: TRBV6-4
j_gene: TRBJ2-1
abundance: NA
d_gene: TRBD2
CDR3aa: CARCDSGTSFDEQFF
CDR3nt: TGTGCCAGATGTGACTCGGGGACTAGCTTCGATGAGCAGTTCTTC

v_gene: TRBV5-6
j_gene: TRBJ2-1
abundance: NA
d_gene: TRBD2
CDR3aa: CARTPLRLAHEQLF
CDR3nt: TGTGCCAGGACCCCTCTTCGACTAGCCCATGAACAGTTGTTC

v_gene: TRBV29-1
j_gene: TRBJ2-1
abundance: NA
d_gene: NA
CDR3aa: CSMGASPYNEQFF
CDR3nt: TGCAGCATGGGGGCCAGCCCATACAATGAGCAGTTCTTC

v_gene: TRBV2
j_gene: TRBJ2-7
abundance: few
d_gene: NA
CDR3aa: CASSEWGILIDEQYF
CDR3nt: TGTGCCAGCAGTGAATGGGGTATCCTAATCGATGAGCAGTACTTC

v_gene: TRBV7-3
j_gene: TRBJ2-3
abundance: few
d_gene: NA
CDR3aa: CASSLNGAGITDTQYF
CDR3nt: TGTGCCAGCAGCTTAAATGGGGCCGGAATAACAGATACGCAGTATTTT

v_gene: TRBV6-6
j_gene: TRBJ1-5
abundance: once
d_gene: NA
CDR3aa: CASTPPGRINQPQLF
CDR3nt: TGTGCCAGCACCCCACCGGGACGGATAAATCAGCCCCAGCTTTTT

v_gene: TRBV20-1
j_gene: TRBJ2-3
abundance: NA
d_gene: NA
CDR3aa: CSANAENRGPDTQYF
CDR3nt: TGCAGTGCTAATGCGGAAAATAGGGGTCCAGATACGCAGTATTTT

v_gene: TRBV10-2
j_gene: TRBJ2-1
abundance: many
d_gene: NA
CDR3aa: CASRVTRSSYNEQFF
CDR3nt: TGCGCCAGCAGGGTTACCAGGAGCTCCTACAATGAGCAGTTCTTC

v_gene: TRBV11-2
j_gene: TRBJ1-2
abundance: few
d_gene: NA
CDR3aa: CASSTSQDYGYTF
CDR3nt: TGTGCCAGCAGCACCTCACAAGACTATGGCTACACCTTC

v_gene: TRBV5-5
j_gene: TRBJ1-5
abundance: NA
d_gene: NA
CDR3aa: CASSLVGRSNQPQHF
CDR3nt: TGTGCCAGCAGCCTGGTGGGGAGATCCAATCAGCCCCAGCATTTT

v_gene: TRBV6-2/TRBV6-3
j_gene: TRBJ1-1
abundance: NA
d_gene: NA
CDR3aa: CASSYSYGNTEAFF
CDR3nt: TGTGCTAGCAGTTACTCCTACGGGAACACTGAAGCCTTCTTT

v_gene: TRBV10-2
j_gene: TRBJ2-2
abundance: once
d_gene: TRBD1
CDR3aa: CASRDRKKDTRGLFF
CDR3nt: TGCGCCAGCAGGGACAGGAAGAAGGACACCCGGGGGCTGTTTTTT

v_gene: TRBV11-2
j_gene: TRBJ2-7
abundance: NA
d_gene: NA
CDR3aa: CASNLANRATGIYEQYF
CDR3nt: TGTGCCAGCAACTTAGCAAACAGGGCGACGGGCATTTACGAACAGTACTTC

v_gene: TRBV20-1
j_gene: TRBJ1-2
abundance: NA
d_gene: NA
CDR3aa: CSTRGGTSKYGYTF
CDR3nt: TGCAGTACTAGAGGCGGGACTTCTAAGTATGGCTACACCTTC

v_gene: TRBV11-1
j_gene: TRBJ1-1
abundance: NA
d_gene: NA
CDR3aa: CASSFLAGDTEAFF
CDR3nt: TGTGCCAGCAGTTTTCTCGCGGGCGACACTGAAGCTTTCTTT

v_gene: TRBV5-1
j_gene: TRBJ2-7
abundance: NA
d_gene: TRBD1
CDR3aa: CASSPWGDRACSYEQYF
CDR3nt: TGCGCCAGCAGTCCTTGGGGAGACAGGGCCTGTTCCTACGAGCAGTACTTC

v_gene: TRBV11-3
j_gene: TRBJ1-2
abundance: medium-sized
d_gene: TRBD1
CDR3aa: CASSVGQGYGYTF
CDR3nt: TGTGCCAGCAGCGTGGGACAGGGGTATGGCTACACCTTC

v_gene: TRBV11-3
j_gene: TRBJ2-2
abundance: few
d_gene: TRBD2
CDR3aa: CASSSRGAGGYRAGDLFF
CDR3nt: TGTGCTAGCAGCTCCCGGGGAGCGGGAGGATACAGAGCTGGGGATCTGTTTTTT

v_gene: TRBV6-4
j_gene: TRBJ2-3
abundance: once
d_gene: NA
CDR3aa: CASSDSAGEGTDTQYF
CDR3nt: TGTGCCAGCAGTGACTCCGCCGGGGAGGGCACAGATACGCAGTATTTT

v_gene: TRBV6-5
j_gene: TRBJ2-5
abundance: NA
d_gene: NA
CDR3aa: CTVLVGDGETQYF
CDR3nt: TGTACCGTTTTAGTGGGAGATGGGGAGACCCAGTACTTC

v_gene: TRBV20-1
j_gene: TRBJ2-7
abundance: NA
d_gene: NA
CDR3aa: CGARAVTYEQYF
CDR3nt: TGCGGCGCTCGTGCGGTCACCTATGAGCAGTACTTC

v_gene: TRBV11-1
j_gene: TRBJ1-4
abundance: medium-sized
d_gene: NA
CDR3aa: CASSGGSSRGEKLFF
CDR3nt: TGTGCCAGCAGTGGTGGTTCCTCCCGAGGTGAAAAACTGTTTTTT

v_gene: TRBV4-3
j_gene: TRBJ2-5
abundance: NA
d_gene: NA
CDR3aa: CAISQGPGPQESQYF
CDR3nt: TGCGCCATCAGCCAAGGGCCGGGTCCCCAAGAGAGCCAGTACTTC

v_gene: TRBV11-2
j_gene: TRBJ2-6
abundance: NA
d_gene: NA
CDR3aa: CANSPISGTSVLTF
CDR3nt: TGTGCTAACAGTCCTATCTCTGGGACCAGCGTCCTGACTTTC